These T cell receptor beta chains were read from a single sample in a study of cytomegalovirus exposure and HLA in healthy donors. Profiled with immunoSEQ multiplex PCR; TCRdb holds only in-frame clones, not every one. Seen here are around 150,000 clones, more than 70% observed once, and the top ten hold roughly 7.6%. The sequencing input was PBMCs. The origin of the receptors is a woman in her 40s in good health and CMV-seropositive. Each CDR3 is given with its conserved first and last residue. D genes are given only for firm matches. Only some rows state a clone size, as once, few, many or a class for expanded clones.

v_call	j_call	clone_size	d_call	cdr3_nt	cdr3_aa
TRBV5-1	TRBJ2-7	.	TRBD2	TGCGCCAGCAGCTTAGGGACTAGCGGGATTTACGAGCAGTACTTC	CASSLGTSGIYEQYF
TRBV7-3	TRBJ1-4	.	.	TGTGCCAGCAGCTTAACCGGGGGGCCAGTCGAAAAACTGTTTTTT	CASSLTGGPVEKLFF
TRBV12-2	TRBJ2-5	.	.	TGTGCAAGTCCCGAGGGTAGCGGCCAGGCGGAGACCCAGTACTTC	CASPEGSGQAETQYF
TRBV19	TRBJ2-2	few	.	TGTGCCAGTACGAGTATGGTGGCCGGGGAGCTGTTTTTT	CASTSMVAGELFF
TRBV18	TRBJ2-7	.	TRBD1	TGTGCCAGCTCACCACTCGCCGGGACAGGGGGTAACGAGCAGTACTTC	CASSPLAGTGGNEQYF
TRBV2	TRBJ2-2	few	TRBD1	TGTGCCAGCAGATTTGACAGGGCTAAAACAACGAACACCGGGGAGCTGTTTTTT	CASRFDRAKTTNTGELFF
TRBV29-1	TRBJ1-2	.	TRBD1	TGCAGCGTTGAGGAGATTCCGGGACAGGCTACATCCTATGGCTACACCTTC	CSVEEIPGQATSYGYTF
TRBV7-3	TRBJ1-1	.	.	TGTGCCAGCAGCCCAGGTGGAAGCAACACTGAAGCTTTCTTT	CASSPGGSNTEAFF
TRBV25-1	TRBJ2-1	.	.	TGTGCCAGCAGTGTCCGGACTCTTAATGAGCAGTTCTTC	CASSVRTLNEQFF
TRBV4-2	TRBJ2-3	few	TRBD2	TGTGCCAGCAGCCTCCGACTAGCGGCCAGGGATACGCAGTATTTT	CASSLRLAARDTQYF
TRBV7-9	TRBJ1-3	.	.	TGTGCCAGCAGCTCTACGCGGGACCCCCGCTCTGGAAACACCATATATTTT	CASSSTRDPRSGNTIYF
TRBV7-2	TRBJ2-5	.	TRBD2	TGTGCCAGCAGCCCCGGGACTAGAACGGAGACCCAGTACTTC	CASSPGTRTETQYF
TRBV5-8	TRBJ2-1	.	.	TGTGCCAGCAGCCCGATTTGGGTAGCGGTGCGCTCCTACAATGAGCAGTTCTTC	CASSPIWVAVRSYNEQFF
TRBV6-1	TRBJ2-7	.	TRBD1	TGTGCCAGCGAGGACAGGGGAGCCGGCGAGCAGTACTTC	CASEDRGAGEQYF
TRBV5-4	TRBJ2-1	.	TRBD1	TGTGCCTCGGAGGACAGGGGTTACAATGAGCAGTTCTTC	CASEDRGYNEQFF
TRBV10-3	TRBJ1-5	.	.	TGTGCCATCAGTGAGAGTTTTCAGGGAGGCCAGCCCCAGCATTTT	CAISESFQGGQPQHF
TRBV18	TRBJ1-2	.	TRBD1	TGTGCCAGCTCACGACCCTACCGACAGGGGGTTTCTGGCTACACCTTC	CASSRPYRQGVSGYTF
TRBV25-1	TRBJ1-1	.	.	TGTGCCAGCAGTCAGACGGACATGAACACTGAAGCTTTCTTT	CASSQTDMNTEAFF
TRBV19	TRBJ1-1	.	.	TGTGCCAGTAGTATAGGACAGGTATGGGCTGAAGCTTTCTTT	CASSIGQVWAEAFF
TRBV18	TRBJ1-3	.	.	TGTGCCAGCTCACCGATAGATTATAGTAACTCTGGAAACACCATATATTTT	CASSPIDYSNSGNTIYF
TRBV30	TRBJ1-2	once	.	TGTGCCTGGAGCCCCGAGGAGGGAGGTGGCTACACCTTC	CAWSPEEGGGYTF
TRBV27	TRBJ1-2	.	TRBD1	TGTGCCAGTAAAGGACAGGGGGAGGCTGGCTACACCTTC	CASKGQGEAGYTF